These 9 T cell receptor beta chains originate from one sample sequenced in a study of CD8+ T cells in alopecia areata. Sequencing relied on a cDNA template that was reverse transcribed from extracted RNA. The repertoire was sequenced with immunoSEQ multiplex PCR; TCRdb's copy has only in-frame clones and lacks some. The repertoire holds some 150,000 clones, roughly 54% seen once, with approximately 15% in the top ten. The treatment denotes: oral pan-JAK inhibitor, 5-10 mg twice daily. The sequenced sample was CD8+ T cells sorted from blood, obtained at week 4, from a patient treated with tofacitinib. All receptors derive from a human donor with alopecia areata.

This clone was seen only once. The chain joins TRBV13 to TRBJ2-7, with D unresolved. V was shortened by 5 bases and J by 5 bases, with 16 bases between the two germline ends. Germline V CDR1 and CDR2: PRHDT, FYEKMQ (reference sequence). This CDR3 contains 14 residues. CDR3 region: CASSRPTDSNEQYF. CDR3 nucleotides: TGTGCCAGCAGCCGCCCCACGGATAGCAACGAGCAGTACTTC.

V and J are TRBV6-5 and TRBJ2-7, with D possibly being TRBD1 or TRBD2 (5 bases each). V dropped 0 bases and J dropped 1 base, with 13 bases sitting between them. The V gene's germline CDR1 is MNHEY and CDR2 SVGAGI. This CDR3 is 16 amino acids long. CDR3: CASSYSTGTRSYEQYF. CDR3 bases: TGTGCCAGCAGTTACTCGACGGGGACGAGGTCCTACGAGCAGTACTTC.

A remark on this clone: It differs at one base from a far larger clone, so likely a read error. The V gene is TRBV9, the J gene TRBJ2-7, with 8 bases fitting TRBD1. Germline V gene lookup returns CDR1 SGDLS and CDR2 YYNGEE. J was trimmed by 7 bases and V by 5 bases; bases with no gene match: 8. This CDR3 spans 13 amino acids. CDR3 protein: CASSLGQVDEQYF. The CDR3 coding sequence is TGTGCCAGCAGTCTGGGACAGGTTGATGAGCAGTACTTC.

The rearrangement uses TRBV27 and TRBJ1-2; D gene unclear. This CDR3 region has 16 residues. Germline CDR1 MNHEY, CDR2 SMNVEV (reference sequence). V was shortened by 5 bases and J by 6 bases, with 22 bases between the two germline ends. The CDR3 DNA reads as TGTGCCAGCAGTCTCCGTGGGAGGACCCTCGGGGATGGCTACACCTTC. Protein sequence: CASSLRGRTLGDGYTF.

The chain joins TRBV7-8 to TRBJ1-5, with 8 positions matching TRBD1. Germline V lookup: CDR1 SGHVS, CDR2 FQNEAQ. The CDR3 sequence is 16 residues long. V trimming: 3 bases; J trimming: 0 bases; junction bases outside the gene matches: 4. The CDR3 region is CASSLTGEDSNQPQHF. For the CDR3, the DNA is TGTGCCAGCAGCTTGACAGGGGAAGATAGCAATCAGCCCCAGCATTTT.

This chain uses TRBV2 with TRBJ2-1; perhaps TRBD2 as D (6 bases). The germline CDR1 and CDR2 sequences are SNHLY and FYNNEI. CDR3 length: 14 amino acids. Trimming left V 10 bases short and J 2 bases short, with 15 bases between. Here the CDR3 reads CAILHGGTYNEQFF. The CDR3 nucleotides are TGTGCCATTCTTCACGGGGGTACCTACAATGAGCAGTTCTTC.

The chain is built from TRBV13 and TRBJ1-5; perhaps TRBD1 as D (6 bases). The germline V and J ends were trimmed by 1 base and 6 bases, with 7 bases remaining between them. The CDR3 sequence is 13 residues long. Germline CDR1 and CDR2: PRHDT and FYEKMQ (reference sequence). CDR3 in DNA: TGTGCCAGCAGCTTAGAAGGGGGTCAGCCCCAGCATTTT. Encoded protein: CASSLEGGQPQHF.

Only a few counts were recorded for this clone. The chain joins TRBV7-3 to TRBJ2-1; D is tentatively TRBD1 or TRBD2 (6 bases each). Per germline, CDR1 SGHTA and CDR2 FQGTGA. With 2 bases removed from V and 13 bases from J, the gap between germline ends came to 12 bases. The CDR3 sequence is 12 residues long. The CDR3 sequence is CASSLGGGIQFF. The CDR3 DNA reads as TGTGCCAGCAGCTTAGGAGGGGGAATACAGTTCTTC. The variable domain in full, completed from reference TRBV7-3 and TRBJ2-1, reads GAGVSQTPSNKVTEKGKYVELRCDPISGHTALYWYRQSLGQGPEFLIYFQGTGAADDSGLPNDRFFAVRPEGSVSTLKIQRTERGDSAVYLCASSLGGGIQFFGPGTRLTVL.

The rearrangement joins TRBV7-9 to TRBJ2-7; the D is unclear. Per the germline V gene, CDR1 is SEHNR and CDR2 is FQNEAQ (reference sequence). Between the trimmed V and J ends, which lost 3 bases and 5 bases, there was a span of 8 bases. This CDR3 is 12 amino acids long. CDR3: CASSFTADEQYF. In DNA, the CDR3 is TGTGCCAGCAGCTTCACCGCTGACGAGCAGTACTTC.